These 23 T cell receptor beta chains came from one sample sequenced in a study of blood T cell repertoires in COVID-19. Some clones are missing from TCRdb's copy, which holds only in-frame ones; the method was immunoSEQ multiplex PCR. The repertoire includes roughly 180,000 clones, 75% to 85% of them detected once, and approximately 10% sits in the top ten. The source material was peripheral blood. The receptors were gathered from a woman aged 40 to 49 with COVID-19, enrolled during active disease.

This rearrangement joins TRBV3-1 (or the pseudogene TRBV3-2) to TRBJ2-3; 7 nucleotides agree with TRBD2. The CDR3 is made up of 18 amino acids. CDR1 and CDR2 from the germline V gene are LGHDT and YNNKEL (reference sequence). Trimming removed 3 bases from V and 4 bases from J; junction bases left unmatched: 16. CDR3 sequence: CASSHSGSGAGFADTQYF. The CDR3 bases are TGTGCCAGCAGCCACTCCGGGAGCGGGGCCGGGTTCGCAGATACGCAGTATTTT.

This clone has only one observation. The genes are TRBV6-6 and TRBJ2-7; TRBD2 might be the D (5 bases). This CDR3 has 15 amino acids. V was cut by 0 bases and J by 7 bases, with 16 bases left in between. From germline, CDR1 is MNHNY and CDR2 SVGAGI (reference sequence). The CDR3 DNA follows: TGTGCCAGCAGTTACTCGGGCATAACCACGGGGGAGCAGTACTTC. Protein product: CASSYSGITTGEQYF.

The gene calls are TRBV6-5 and TRBJ1-6, with D unresolved. Germline V gene sequence: CDR1 MNHEY, CDR2 SVGAGI. The CDR3 has 12 amino acids. Trimming took 8 bases from V and 7 from J, leaving 9 bases between them. The CDR3 here is CASLLSNSPLHF. The CDR3 DNA reads as TGTGCCAGCTTATTATCCAATTCACCCCTCCACTTT.

The rearrangement uses TRBV6-2 or TRBV6-3 and TRBJ2-4; 10 bases agree with TRBD2. Germline CDR1 is MNHEY and CDR2 is SVGEGT. With 0 bases clipped from V and 0 bases from J, the junction kept 11 bases outside the gene matches. This CDR3 region has 20 residues. The CDR3 DNA reads as TGTGCCAGCAGTTACTCGAGGCTAGCGGGGGAATTTATAGCCAAAAACATTCAGTACTTC. This encodes CASSYSRLAGEFIAKNIQYF.

This rearrangement joins TRBV6-4 to TRBJ2-7; 7 nucleotides line up with TRBD1. Germline CDR1 MRHNA, CDR2 SNTAGT. J was trimmed by 2 bases and V by 3 bases; bases with no gene match: 10. There are 16 residues in the CDR3. In DNA, the CDR3 is TGTGCCAGCAGTGATAAAGAGACAGGGCATCCCTACGAGCAGTACGTC. As protein: CASSDKETGHPYEQYV.

This chain uses TRBV12-3 or TRBV12-4 with TRBJ1-2; 7 bases agree with TRBD1. The length of the CDR3 is 12 residues. V shed 7 bases, J shed 6 bases, and the junction held 5 bases outside the gene matches. Here the CDR3 DNA reads TGTGCCAGCACCCCCACAGGGGATGGCTACACCTTC. Its protein is CASTPTGDGYTF.

J is TRBJ2-1 and V is TRBV24-1; 8 bases are a match to TRBD2. This CDR3 has 17 amino acids. Germline CDR1 is KGHDR and CDR2 is SFDVKD. J gave up 5 bases and V 0 bases, and 8 bases lay outside the gene matches. The CDR3 bases are TGTGCCACCAGTGATTTGCCGGGACTAGGGGAAAACAATGAGCAGTTCTTC. This translates into CATSDLPGLGENNEQFF.

This clone was seen a single time. The V call is TRBV19, the J call TRBJ1-1, with unresolved D. The CDR3 extends over 13 amino acids. Germline CDR1 and CDR2: LNHDA and SQIVND (reference sequence). V was trimmed by 5 bases and J by 6 bases, leaving 13 bases between them. The CDR3 loop reads CASSFRLIPEAFF. The CDR3 bases are TGTGCCAGTAGTTTCCGGTTAATCCCTGAAGCTTTCTTT.

The chain employs TRBV30 and TRBJ2-5; 9 bases agree with TRBD2. Looked up from germline, CDR1 is GTSNPN and CDR2 is SVGIG (reference sequence). This CDR3 has 15 residues. With 0 bases clipped from V and 5 bases from J, the junction kept 7 bases outside the gene matches. CDR3 in DNA: TGTGCCTGGAGTGTTTTAGCGGGAGCATATGAGACCCAGTACTTC. Its translation is CAWSVLAGAYETQYF.

This CDR3 reads CASLRQSYEQYV. The CDR3, as DNA: TGTGCCAGCCTGAGACAGAGCTACGAGCAGTACGTC. The chain has TRBV2 and TRBJ2-7; a possible D gene is TRBD1 (5 bases). The V and J ends lost 8 bases and 3 bases respectively, with 11 bases between them. Germline CDR1 reads SNHLY; CDR2 reads FYNNEI. This CDR3 has 12 residues.

V is TRBV5-4 and J is TRBJ2-7; D possibly corresponds to TRBD1 (7 bases). V lost 0 bases, J lost 2 bases, and 12 bases lay in between. CDR3 length: 15 residues. CDR1 is SGHNT and CDR2 is YYREEE in the germline V gene (reference sequence). CDR3 sequence reads: CASSLAGGPTYEQYF. The DNA of the CDR3 is TGTGCCAGCAGCTTGGCAGGGGGGCCCACCTACGAGCAGTACTTC.

CDR3 residues: CASSLDGPSGNTIYF. CDR3 bases: TGTGCCAGCAGCTTAGACGGTCCATCTGGAAACACCATATATTTT. The chain links TRBV11-2 to TRBJ1-3; D unresolved. Germline V gene sequence: CDR1 SGHAT, CDR2 FQNNGV. The V and J ends lost 0 bases and 1 base respectively, with 7 bases between them. The CDR3 runs to 15 residues. The full variable domain, rest sourced from reference TRBV11-2 and TRBJ1-3, is EAGVAQSPRYKIIEKRQSVAFWCNPISGHATLYWYQQILGQGPKLLIQFQNNGVVDDSQLPKDRFSAERLKGVDSTLKIQPAKLEDSAVYLCASSLDGPSGNTIYFGEGSWLTVV.

The rearrangement joins TRBV6-5 to TRBJ2-7; TRBD1 might be the D (5 bases). V shed 6 bases and J shed 3 bases, with 15 bases lying between them. Germline V gives CDR1 MNHEY, CDR2 SVGAGI. This CDR3 contains 14 residues. The CDR3 nucleotides are TGTGCCAGCAGCGCAGGGATTTACTACTACGAGCAGTACGTC. Amino acid sequence: CASSAGIYYYEQYV.

This chain connects TRBV3-1 (or the pseudogene TRBV3-2) to TRBJ1-2, with D unresolved. This CDR3 has 12 amino acids. V lost 1 base and J 4 bases, leaving 4 bases between the germline ends. CDR1 and CDR2 (germline): LGHDT, YNNKEL (reference sequence). The CDR3 is CASSQVSYGYTF. The CDR3 DNA follows: TGTGCCAGCAGCCAAGTCTCCTATGGCTACACCTTC.

To note about this clone: Other nucleotide sequences in the sample specify the same CDR3. This chain links TRBV14 with TRBJ2-5; D possibly corresponds to TRBD2 (6 bases). Germline lookup yields CDR1 SGHDN and CDR2 FVKESK. Between the trimmed V and J ends, which lost 1 base and 1 base, there was a span of 10 bases. The CDR3 runs 15 residues. CDR3 bases: TGTGCCAGCAGCCAAGGCCCCGGGGGCCAAGAGACCCAGTACTTC. The encoded protein is CASSQGPGGQETQYF.

This clone was observed once. The genes are TRBV19 and TRBJ2-6; TRBD1 might be the D (6 bases). There are 16 residues in the CDR3. Germline V gene sequence: CDR1 LNHDA, CDR2 SQIVND (reference sequence). Trimming left V 6 bases short and J 3 bases short, with 15 bases between. CDR3 sequence reads: CASSRGRNDGANVLTF. CDR3 nucleotide sequence: TGTGCCAGTAGCAGGGGACGAAACGATGGGGCCAACGTCCTGACTTTC.

The gene calls are TRBV2 and TRBJ2-3, with 9 positions matching TRBD1. In germline, CDR1 is SNHLY, CDR2 FYNNEI. The V and J ends lost 5 bases and 3 bases, in that order; junction bases with no gene match: 6. The CDR3 runs to 15 residues. The CDR3 region is CASSFRGTGTDTQYF. DNA for the CDR3: TGTGCCAGCAGTTTTCGGGGGACAGGGACAGATACGCAGTATTTT.

The chain combines TRBV18 with TRBJ1-3; the match to TRBD1 covers 8 bases. J was trimmed by 3 bases and V by 6 bases; bases with no gene match: 10. The CDR3 has 16 residues. CDR1 and CDR2 (germline): KGHSH, LQKENI. The CDR3 DNA follows: TGTGCCAGCTCCCCTTCGGGGACAGGCGGTGGAAACACCATATATTTT. This sequence encodes CASSPSGTGGGNTIYF.

This clone was seen only once. This chain links TRBV19 with TRBJ2-1, with 9 nucleotides matching TRBD2. After removal of 1 base from V and 10 bases from J, the junction contained 8 bases not matched to a gene. This CDR3 contains 15 residues. Germline values: CDR1 LNHDA, CDR2 SQIVND (reference sequence). DNA of the CDR3: TGTGCCAGTAGTATAGGAGCGGGAGGAACCGAAGAGCAGTTCTTC. Residues: CASSIGAGGTEEQFF.

The chain couples TRBV11-3 to TRBJ2-5; possibly TRBD1 for D (5 bases). V was pared by 3 bases and J by 5 bases, with 13 bases between. This CDR3 spans 14 amino acids. Germline-derived CDR1 and CDR2 are SGHNT and YENEEA. For the CDR3, the DNA is TGTGCCAGCAGCTTGGGGCCCTCGGTGGAGACCCAGTACTTC. Encoded protein: CASSLGPSVETQYF.

This clone has a single count. The chain uses TRBV7-3 and TRBJ2-1; 10 bases map to TRBD2. CDR3 length equals 15 residues. The V segment lost 2 bases and the J segment 8 bases; nucleotides outside the gene matches: 6. The germline CDR1 and CDR2 sequences are SGHTA and FQGTGA. CDR3 DNA sequence: TGTGCCAGCAGCTTAGCTAGCGGGAGTTCGTATGAGCAGTTCTTC. This gives the protein CASSLASGSSYEQFF.

The CDR3 reads CASSSGQKLYEQYF. CDR3 bases: TGTGCCAGCAGCTCGGGACAGAAGCTCTACGAGCAGTACTTC. V usage is TRBV9 and J usage is TRBJ2-7; 7 positions match TRBD1. CDR3 length equals 14 residues. The V segment lost 4 bases and the J segment 3 bases; nucleotides outside the gene matches: 7. The germline V gene encodes CDR1 SGDLS and CDR2 YYNGEE.

The chain recombines TRBV28 with TRBJ2-2, with D perhaps TRBD1 (6 bases). This CDR3 comprises 13 residues. Deletions cut 8 bases from V and 5 bases from J, with 12 bases between. Germline V gene sequence: CDR1 MDHEN, CDR2 SYDVKM. CDR3 nucleotide sequence: TGTGCCAGCCATGGACAGAATACCGGGGAGCTGTTTTTT. This codes for CASHGQNTGELFF.